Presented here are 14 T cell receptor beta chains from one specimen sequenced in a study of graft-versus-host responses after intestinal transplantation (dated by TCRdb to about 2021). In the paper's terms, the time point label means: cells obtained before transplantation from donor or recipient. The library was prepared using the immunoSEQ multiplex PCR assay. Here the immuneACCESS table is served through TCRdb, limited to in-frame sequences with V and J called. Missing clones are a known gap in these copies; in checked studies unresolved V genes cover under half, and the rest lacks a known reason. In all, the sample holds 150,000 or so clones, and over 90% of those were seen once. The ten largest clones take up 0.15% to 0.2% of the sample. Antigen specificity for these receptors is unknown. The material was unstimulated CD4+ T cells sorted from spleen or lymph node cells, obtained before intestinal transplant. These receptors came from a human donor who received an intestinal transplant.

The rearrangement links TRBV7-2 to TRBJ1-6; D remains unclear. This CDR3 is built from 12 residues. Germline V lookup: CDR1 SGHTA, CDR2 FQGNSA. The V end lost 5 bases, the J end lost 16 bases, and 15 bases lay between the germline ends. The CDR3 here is CASSPDLLMLHF. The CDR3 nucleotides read TGTGCCAGCAGCCCGGATCTCCTGATGCTCCACTTT.

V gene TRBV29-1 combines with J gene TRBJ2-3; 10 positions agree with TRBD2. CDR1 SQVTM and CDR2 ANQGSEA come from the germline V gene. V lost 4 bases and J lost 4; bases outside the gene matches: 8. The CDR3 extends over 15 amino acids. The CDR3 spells CSVGQGLAGADTQYF. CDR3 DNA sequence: TGCAGCGTTGGACAGGGGCTAGCGGGAGCAGATACGCAGTATTTT.

The CDR3 protein is CASSAFSFPEQYF. The CDR3 coding sequence is TGTGCCAGCAGTGCCTTCTCTTTCCCCGAGCAGTACTTC. This sequence joins TRBV25-1 and TRBJ2-7; no clear D gene. Trimming pared 4 bases from V and 6 bases from J, leaving 13 bases between. The germline CDR1 and CDR2 sequences are MGHDK and SYGVNS. CDR3 length: 13 amino acids.

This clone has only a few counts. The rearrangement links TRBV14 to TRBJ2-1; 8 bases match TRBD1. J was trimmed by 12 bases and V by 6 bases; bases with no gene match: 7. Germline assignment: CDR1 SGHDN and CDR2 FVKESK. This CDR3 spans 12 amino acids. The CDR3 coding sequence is TGTGCCAGCAGAGGACAGGGTCTGGTGCAGTTCTTC. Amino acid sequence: CASRGQGLVQFF.

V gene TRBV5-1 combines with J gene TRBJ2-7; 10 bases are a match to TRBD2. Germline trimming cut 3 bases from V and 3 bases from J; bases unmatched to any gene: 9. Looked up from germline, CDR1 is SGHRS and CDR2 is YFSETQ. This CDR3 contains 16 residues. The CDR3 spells CASSWEDRTSGYEQYF. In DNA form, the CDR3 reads TGCGCCAGCAGCTGGGAGGACAGGACTAGCGGCTACGAGCAGTACTTC.

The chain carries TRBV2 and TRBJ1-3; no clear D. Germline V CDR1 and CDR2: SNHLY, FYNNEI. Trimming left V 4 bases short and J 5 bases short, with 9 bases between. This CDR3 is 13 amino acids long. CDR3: CASSGVSRNTIYF. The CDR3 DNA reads TGTGCCAGCAGTGGGGTCAGCCGAAACACCATATATTTT.

This chain's CDR3 is CASSPSLAGVEQYF. The CDR3, as DNA: TGTGCCAGCAGCCCCTCTCTAGCGGGAGTCGAGCAGTACTTC. V is TRBV28 and J is TRBJ2-7, with 10 bases lining up with TRBD2. The CDR3 contains 14 residues. The junction had 8 bases not matched to a gene; V was cut back by 6 bases and J by 6 bases. From germline, CDR1 is MDHEN and CDR2 SYDVKM.

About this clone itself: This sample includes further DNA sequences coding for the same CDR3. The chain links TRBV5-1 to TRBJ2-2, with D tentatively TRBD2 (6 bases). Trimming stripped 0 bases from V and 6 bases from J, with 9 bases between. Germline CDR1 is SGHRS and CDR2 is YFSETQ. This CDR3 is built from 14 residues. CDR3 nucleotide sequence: TGCGCCAGCAGCTTGGGGGGGGACCCCGGGGAGCTGTTTTTT. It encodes CASSLGGDPGELFF.

The CDR3 sequence is CASSLSGTGLYQPQHF. The CDR3 coding sequence is TGTGCCAGCAGTTTGTCCGGGACAGGTCTATATCAGCCCCAGCATTTT. This rearrangement joins TRBV28 to TRBJ1-5, with 8 bases that match TRBD1. The CDR3 is made up of 16 amino acids. CDR1 is MDHEN, CDR2 SYDVKM, per germline. V lost 3 bases to trimming and J lost 5 bases; unmatched junction nucleotides: 9.

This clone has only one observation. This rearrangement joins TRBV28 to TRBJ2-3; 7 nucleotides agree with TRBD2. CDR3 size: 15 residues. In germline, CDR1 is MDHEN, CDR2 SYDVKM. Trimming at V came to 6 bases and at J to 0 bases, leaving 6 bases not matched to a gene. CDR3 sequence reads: CASSPPSGSTDTQYF. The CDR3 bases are TGTGCCAGCAGCCCCCCTAGCGGAAGCACAGATACGCAGTATTTT.

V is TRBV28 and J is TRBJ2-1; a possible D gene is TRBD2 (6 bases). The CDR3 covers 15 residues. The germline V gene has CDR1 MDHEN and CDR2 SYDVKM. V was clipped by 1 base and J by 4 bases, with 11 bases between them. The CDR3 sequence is CASSLLGTEYNEQFF. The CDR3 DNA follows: TGTGCCAGCAGTTTATTGGGGACTGAATACAATGAGCAGTTCTTC.

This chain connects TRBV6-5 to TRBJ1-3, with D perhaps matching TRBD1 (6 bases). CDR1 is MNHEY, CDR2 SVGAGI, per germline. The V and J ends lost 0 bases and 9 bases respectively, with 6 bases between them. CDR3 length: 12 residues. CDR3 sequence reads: CASSYSRGTIYF. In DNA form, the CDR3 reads TGTGCCAGCAGTTACTCCAGGGGCACCATATATTTT.

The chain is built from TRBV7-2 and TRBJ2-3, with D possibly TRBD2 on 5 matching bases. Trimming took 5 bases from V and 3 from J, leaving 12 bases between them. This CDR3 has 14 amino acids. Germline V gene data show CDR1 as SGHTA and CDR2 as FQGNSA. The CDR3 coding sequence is TGTGCCAGCAGCCGAAGGACTCAGACAGATACGCAGTATTTT. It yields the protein CASSRRTQTDTQYF.

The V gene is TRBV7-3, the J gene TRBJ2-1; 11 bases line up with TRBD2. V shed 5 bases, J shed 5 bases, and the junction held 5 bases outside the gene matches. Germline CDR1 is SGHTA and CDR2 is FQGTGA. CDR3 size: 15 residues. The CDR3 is CASSPTSGRNNEQFF. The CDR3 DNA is TGTGCCAGCAGCCCTACTAGCGGGAGAAACAATGAGCAGTTCTTC. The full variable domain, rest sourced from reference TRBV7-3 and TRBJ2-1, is GAGVSQTPSNKVTEKGKYVELRCDPISGHTALYWYRQSLGQGPEFLIYFQGTGAADDSGLPNDRFFAVRPEGSVSTLKIQRTERGDSAVYLCASSPTSGRNNEQFFGPGTRLTVL.